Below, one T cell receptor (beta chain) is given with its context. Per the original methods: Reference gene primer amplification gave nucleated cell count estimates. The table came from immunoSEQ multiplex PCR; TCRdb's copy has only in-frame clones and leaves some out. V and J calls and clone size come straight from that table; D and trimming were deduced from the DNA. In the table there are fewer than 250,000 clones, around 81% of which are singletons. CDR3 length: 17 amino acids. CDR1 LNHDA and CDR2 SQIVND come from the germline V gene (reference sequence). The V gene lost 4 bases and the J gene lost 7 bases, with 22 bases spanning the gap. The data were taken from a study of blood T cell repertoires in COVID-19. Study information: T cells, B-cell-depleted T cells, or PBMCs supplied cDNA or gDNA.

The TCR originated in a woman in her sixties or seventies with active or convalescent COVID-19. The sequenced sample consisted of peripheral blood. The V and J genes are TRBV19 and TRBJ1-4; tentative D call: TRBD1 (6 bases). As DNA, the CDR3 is TGTGCCAGTAGTACCACCTCTTTTATACAGGGCGGTGAAAAACTGTTTTTT. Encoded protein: CASSTTSFIQGGEKLFF.